This T cell receptor (beta chain) is drawn from a study of blood T cell repertoires in COVID-19. TCRdb's copy holds only in-frame clones and misses some; the assay was immunoSEQ multiplex PCR. The repertoire has 350,000 or so clones, about 86% of them found once; the top ten carry roughly 4.2%. V was clipped by 1 base and J by 4 bases, with 14 bases between them. Germline V gives CDR1 LGHDT, CDR2 YNNKEL (reference sequence). The CDR3 has 16 residues. This clone was recorded only once. V is TRBV3-1 (or the pseudogene TRBV3-2) and J is TRBJ1-3; no firm D call. The sequencing sample was made of PBMCs or T cells enriched from blood (not recorded which). This clonotype originated in a woman aged 40 to 50 with acute COVID-19. The CDR3 region has the DNA TGTGCCAGCAGCCAAGTCACCTTGGCGGGCGGAAACACCATATATTTT. Its protein is CASSQVTLAGGNTIYF.